This T cell receptor beta chain originates from a study of Ad26.COV2.S vaccination and SARS-CoV-2 variants. Study background: Sample donor was a member of the COV1001 Ad26.COV2.S trial arm. Ad26.COV2.S, an intramuscular injection, was given once or twice 56 days apart. Whole-study results and caveats: Relative to placebo recipients, vaccine recipients exhibited elevated spike-specific TCR breadth.

As for this clone: Its antigen is unidentified.

Germline CDR1 and CDR2: PRHDT and FYEKMQ (reference sequence). Trimming removed 7 bases at V and 7 bases at J, with 11 bases between. The CDR3 consists of 12 residues. Data came from immunoSEQ multiplex PCR; TCRdb stores just in-frame clones and leaves some out. Here the sample spans about 280,000 clones, approximately 87% being singletons. As for treatment: some 20 received Ad26.COV2.S at low or high dose, single or two shots; about 5 received placebo; per-sample allocation not given. Collection of samples fell on day 63 after the first vaccine or placebo injection. Source: peripheral blood, taken in a trial of Ad26.COV2.S vaccine versus placebo. The sequence was obtained from a person between 18 and 59 years old who received the Ad26.COV2.S COVID-19 vaccine or a placebo. The chain joins TRBV13 to TRBJ2-1; D might be TRBD2 (6 bases). In nucleotides, the CDR3 is TGTGCCAGCAACGCCCGGGGGAATGAGCAGTTCTTC. Residues: CASNARGNEQFF.